Listed below are T cell receptor beta chains from one sample, sequenced in a study of identical twins. TCRdb re-derived calls from the 5' RACE reads in MiXCR, one entry per CDR3 protein. The data contain under 1 million distinct CDR3 sequences, roughly an eighth of them singletons. These data are also associated with another study on yellow fever vaccine responses in identical twins.

Sequencing was performed on PBMCs. All receptors come from a woman aged 18-29 years in good health. CDR3s include the opening cysteine and the closing phenylalanine or tryptophan. Each record gives: V gene, clone size, J gene, D gene, CDR3 protein, CDR3 DNA. The D gene is left open where the match is weak. The size entry is marked missing in some rows and otherwise reads once, few, many or a size class.

TRBV6-1	few	TRBJ2-7	TRBD1	CASSVAGTGFKYEQYF	TGTGCCAGCAGCGTAGCCGGGACAGGGTTTAAGTACGAGCAGTACTTC
TRBV7-8	NA	TRBJ2-1	NA	CASSQGISGSSYNEQFF	TGTGCCAGCAGCCAAGGGATTAGCGGAAGCTCCTACAATGAGCAGTTCTTC
TRBV5-5	NA	TRBJ2-1	TRBD1	CASSLGHGTGSYNEQFF	TGTGCCAGCAGCTTGGGCCACGGGACAGGTTCCTACAATGAGCAGTTCTTC
TRBV4-1	many	TRBJ2-5	TRBD2	CASSHILADQETQYF	TGCGCCAGCAGCCATATACTAGCGGACCAAGAGACCCAGTACTTC
TRBV29-1	NA	TRBJ2-3	NA	CSAVANTDTQYF	TGCAGCGCGGTGGCCAACACAGATACGCAGTATTTT
TRBV18	few	TRBJ2-3	NA	CASSPVDGLTDTQYF	TGTGCCAGCTCACCAGTAGACGGACTCACAGATACGCAGTATTTT
TRBV6-5	NA	TRBJ2-1	TRBD2	CASSYSNLAGVGVGHEQFF	TGTGCCAGCAGTTACTCGAACCTAGCGGGAGTCGGGGTTGGGCATGAGCAGTTCTTC
TRBV24-1	few	TRBJ2-3	TRBD2	CATSGASGGFSTDTQYF	TGTGCCACCAGTGGGGCTAGCGGGGGGTTCAGCACAGATACGCAGTATTTT
TRBV5-1	few	TRBJ2-1	TRBD1	CASSSQRDRGRNEQFF	TGCGCCAGCAGCTCTCAACGGGACAGGGGTAGAAATGAGCAGTTCTTC
TRBV12-3/TRBV12-4	NA	TRBJ1-5	NA	CASSLDVPDNQPQHF	TGTGCCAGCAGTTTAGATGTGCCAGATAATCAGCCCCAGCATTTT
TRBV29-1	many	TRBJ2-1	TRBD2	CSVGLAQDNEQFF	TGCAGCGTAGGACTAGCACAGGACAATGAGCAGTTCTTC
TRBV29-1	NA	TRBJ2-6	NA	CSVEDRLGAMSGANVLTF	TGCAGCGTTGAAGATCGGCTGGGGGCGATGTCTGGGGCCAACGTCCTGACTTTC
TRBV6-1	few	TRBJ1-4	NA	CASSHSKPGEKLFF	TGTGCCAGCAGCCATTCGAAGCCCGGTGAAAAACTGTTTTTT
TRBV24-1	NA	TRBJ2-1	NA	CATRGRDTYNEQFF	TGTGCCACCAGGGGGAGGGACACCTACAATGAGCAGTTCTTC
TRBV7-3	NA	TRBJ2-1	NA	CASSPLGYSYNEQFF	TGTGCCAGCAGCCCCTTGGGGTACTCCTACAATGAGCAGTTCTTC
TRBV13	few	TRBJ2-3	NA	CASSFEGLTDTQYF	TGTGCCAGCAGCTTCGAAGGTTTGACAGATACGCAGTATTTT
TRBV28	NA	TRBJ2-7	TRBD1	CASSAAGTATYEQYF	TGTGCCAGCAGTGCCGCCGGGACAGCTACCTACGAGCAGTACTTC
TRBV12-3/TRBV12-4	few	TRBJ2-7	NA	CASTGTTVYEQYF	TGTGCCAGCACCGGGACAACCGTCTACGAGCAGTACTTC
TRBV10-3	few	TRBJ2-3	NA	CAIQSGTDTQYF	TGTGCCATCCAGAGCGGCACAGATACGCAGTATTTT
TRBV2	NA	TRBJ2-7	NA	CASRDSLYEQYF	TGTGCCAGTCGCGACAGCCTCTACGAGCAGTACTTC
TRBV5-1	few	TRBJ2-2	TRBD1	CASSLGTGFGELFF	TGCGCCAGCAGCTTGGGGACAGGGTTCGGGGAGCTGTTTTTT
TRBV10-2	NA	TRBJ1-1	NA	CASTRQNTEAFF	TGCGCCAGCACTAGACAGAACACTGAAGCTTTCTTT
TRBV20-1	NA	TRBJ2-3	NA	CSAPPPSRDRTDTQYF	TGCAGTGCTCCGCCCCCTTCGAGGGATCGCACAGATACGCAGTATTTT
TRBV5-1	NA	TRBJ1-1	NA	CASSLEGGEAFF	TGCGCCAGCAGCTTGGAGGGCGGTGAAGCTTTCTTT
TRBV24-1	many	TRBJ2-1	TRBD2	CATSDTSGRYPIEEQFF	TGTGCCACCAGTGATACTAGCGGGAGATACCCAATAGAGGAGCAGTTCTTC
TRBV3-1	NA	TRBJ2-1	NA	CASSQVQSTTLIWFNEQFF	TGTGCCAGCAGCCAAGTTCAAAGTACGACCCTTATTTGGTTCAATGAGCAGTTCTTC
TRBV7-3	many	TRBJ2-3	TRBD2	CASRLAGAGADTQYF	TGTGCCAGCAGGCTAGCGGGAGCTGGAGCAGATACGCAGTATTTT
TRBV10-3	few	TRBJ1-6	TRBD1	CAISPQGAYNSPLHF	TGTGCCATCAGTCCGCAGGGGGCCTATAATTCACCCCTCCACTTT
TRBV14	NA	TRBJ2-3	TRBD1	CASSQARTGLLGTDTQYF	TGTGCCAGCAGCCAAGCTCGGACAGGGCTTTTGGGCACAGATACGCAGTATTTT
TRBV24-1	NA	TRBJ1-2	NA	CATSDGPGRRGAGGYTF	TGTGCCACCAGTGATGGACCGGGACGAAGGGGAGCGGGTGGCTACACCTTC
TRBV20-1	NA	TRBJ2-1	TRBD1	CSARDGDRGDNEQFF	TGCAGTGCTAGAGATGGGGACAGGGGAGACAATGAGCAGTTCTTC
TRBV14	many	TRBJ2-3	NA	CASSLRLAGQDTQYF	TGTGCCAGCAGCCTTCGACTCGCCGGGCAAGATACGCAGTATTTT
TRBV5-1	NA	TRBJ2-7	TRBD1	CASSTAGTAQTYEQYF	TGCGCCAGCAGCACCGCCGGGACAGCACAAACCTACGAGCAGTACTTC
TRBV6-5	few	TRBJ2-2	NA	CASSFGRLNTGELFF	TGTGCCAGCAGTTTCGGCAGACTAAACACCGGGGAGCTGTTTTTT
TRBV20-1	few	TRBJ2-7	TRBD2	CSARDRGLAGVLAVEQYF	TGCAGTGCTAGAGATCGGGGACTAGCGGGAGTTCTCGCCGTCGAGCAGTACTTC
TRBV20-1	NA	TRBJ2-5	TRBD1	CCARPRQGAGQETQYF	TGCTGTGCTAGACCCAGACAGGGGGCAGGCCAAGAGACCCAGTACTTC
TRBV6-5	many	TRBJ2-1	NA	CASSYSWDYNEQFF	TGTGCCAGCAGTTACTCCTGGGATTACAATGAGCAGTTCTTC
TRBV5-1	NA	TRBJ2-7	NA	CASSPFTSSSYEQYF	TGCGCCAGCAGCCCATTTACTAGTAGCTCCTACGAGCAGTACTTC
TRBV11-2	NA	TRBJ2-5	TRBD1	CASSLPTGSETQYF	TGTGCCAGCAGCCTTCCGACAGGGTCAGAGACCCAGTACTTC
TRBV3-1	NA	TRBJ2-2	NA	CASSLISPGELFF	TGTGCCAGCAGCCTTATCAGTCCCGGGGAGCTGTTTTTT
TRBV10-3	few	TRBJ1-5	NA	CAISEWGGGNQPQHF	TGTGCCATCAGTGAGTGGGGAGGCGGGAATCAGCCCCAGCATTTT
TRBV29-1	NA	TRBJ2-3	NA	CSPIRGTDTQYF	TGCAGCCCCATAAGGGGCACAGATACGCAGTATTTT
TRBV5-1	NA	TRBJ2-3	NA	CASSLEKGTDTQYF	TGCGCCAGCAGCTTGGAAAAGGGAACAGATACGCAGTATTTT
TRBV29-1	few	TRBJ2-5	TRBD2	CSVGTSGRRPQETQYF	TGCAGCGTTGGCACTAGCGGGAGGCGCCCACAAGAGACCCAGTACTTC
TRBV5-1	many	TRBJ1-2	NA	CASSVVSQGTFYGYTF	TGCGCCAGCAGCGTGGTTAGCCAGGGAACCTTCTATGGCTACACCTTC
TRBV7-6	NA	TRBJ2-1	NA	CASSLLRGGTYNEQFF	TGTGCCAGCAGCTTACTGCGGGGTGGAACCTACAATGAGCAGTTCTTC
TRBV9	NA	TRBJ2-1	TRBD2	CASSDGGLAGPNEQFF	TGTGCCAGCAGCGACGGAGGACTAGCGGGACCCAATGAGCAGTTCTTC
TRBV18	NA	TRBJ2-6	NA	CASSPLDTSGANVLTF	TGTGCCAGCTCACCCCTGGATACCTCTGGGGCCAACGTCCTGACTTTC
TRBV5-1	NA	TRBJ2-1	TRBD2	CASSLASGSVGEQFF	TGCGCCAGCAGCTTGGCTAGCGGGAGCGTTGGAGAGCAGTTCTTC
TRBV20-1	few	TRBJ1-6	NA	CSAARGINSPLHF	TGCAGTGCGGCCCGGGGGATTAATTCACCCCTCCACTTT
TRBV20-1	NA	TRBJ2-1	NA	CSARDPGAGSYNEQFF	TGCAGTGCTAGAGATCCGGGGGCAGGGAGTTACAATGAGCAGTTCTTC
TRBV11-2	few	TRBJ2-5	NA	CASSPWGDLMFRETQYF	TGTGCCAGCAGCCCATGGGGGGATTTAATGTTTCGGGAGACCCAGTACTTC
TRBV3-1	NA	TRBJ1-5	TRBD1	CASSGGQVPNQPQHF	TGTGCCAGCAGCGGGGGACAGGTACCGAATCAGCCCCAGCATTTT
TRBV7-8	once	TRBJ2-7	TRBD2	CASSLGASGISYEQYF	TGTGCCAGCAGCTTAGGGGCTAGCGGGATCTCCTACGAGCAGTACTTC
TRBV5-1	few	TRBJ2-2	TRBD2	CASSSPGLAGSNTGELFF	TGCGCCAGCAGCTCGCCGGGACTAGCGGGGTCGAACACCGGGGAGCTGTTTTTT
TRBV5-1	many	TRBJ2-1	NA	CASSPGTSSNEQFF	TGCGCCAGCAGCCCCGGGACTTCCTCTAATGAGCAGTTCTTC
TRBV25-1	few	TRBJ2-2	TRBD2	CASSELGTSGGSNTGELFF	TGTGCCAGCAGTGAATTAGGGACTAGCGGGGGCTCGAACACCGGGGAGCTGTTTTTT
TRBV27	few	TRBJ2-7	TRBD2	CASSLSISGGGNEQYF	TGTGCCAGCAGTTTATCGATTAGCGGGGGGGGTAACGAGCAGTACTTC